The 23 T cell receptor beta chains below were found in one sample sequenced in a study of beta chain features in type 1 diabetes. The entirety of the isolated RNA underwent reverse transcription, so expressed TCRB transcripts were sequenced. Assay used: immunoSEQ multiplex PCR; TCRdb lists only in-frame clones, some missing. This sample carries 200,000 to 250,000 clones, roughly 70% of them seen once, and the ten largest clones take approximately 0.053%. Sequencing used naive CD4+ T cells from blood. These receptors were collected from a man younger than 40 in good health.

This chain links TRBV29-1 with TRBJ2-2, with TRBD1 matching over 7 bases. This CDR3 spans 13 amino acids. With V trimmed by 7 bases and J by 3 bases, 5 bases remained unmatched. Germline CDR1 and CDR2: SQVTM and ANQGSEA. CDR3 sequence reads: CSARDSYTGELFF. DNA of the CDR3: TGCAGCGCTCGGGACAGTTACACCGGGGAGCTGTTTTTT.

The CDR3 protein is CAWSVGGYEQFF. In DNA, the CDR3 is TGTGCCTGGAGTGTAGGGGGGTATGAGCAGTTCTTC. The J gene is TRBJ2-1, the V gene TRBV30, with D possibly being TRBD1 or TRBD2 (6 bases each). V was trimmed by 0 bases and J by 8 bases, leaving 8 bases between them. From germline, CDR1 is GTSNPN and CDR2 SVGIG (reference sequence). The CDR3 runs 12 residues.

The table lists this clone with a few counts. This chain links TRBV29-1 with TRBJ2-1, with 7 bases fitting TRBD2. Germline values: CDR1 SQVTM, CDR2 ANQGSEA. V gave up 1 base and J gave up 3 bases; unmatched junction bases: 9. The CDR3 totals 16 residues. The CDR3 bases are TGCAGCGTTGAAGTGGGTCTAGCGGAAAGCTACAATGAGCAGTTCTTC. It specifies CSVEVGLAESYNEQFF.

This chain joins TRBV29-1 and TRBJ2-7; D gene unclear. Germline assignment: CDR1 SQVTM and CDR2 ANQGSEA. The CDR3 extends over 12 amino acids. Trimming removed 4 bases at V and 2 bases at J, with 9 bases between. The CDR3, as DNA: TGCAGCGTTGTCTTGATGACCTACGAGCAGTACTTC. This encodes CSVVLMTYEQYF.

This clone showed up just once. The CDR3 DNA is TGTGCCAGCAGCTTTGGCAGGGAATACGAGCAGTACTTC. It is translated as CASSFGREYEQYF. The J gene is TRBJ2-7, the V gene TRBV7-2; possibly TRBD1 for D (5 bases). Germline loops: CDR1 SGHTA, CDR2 FQGNSA. Trimming stripped 3 bases from V and 4 bases from J, with 10 bases between. This CDR3 comprises 13 residues.

The chain is built from TRBV7-2 and TRBJ2-1; weak D call: TRBD2 (5 bases). Trimming removed 3 bases at V and 8 bases at J, with 8 bases between. From germline, CDR1 is SGHTA and CDR2 FQGNSA. This CDR3 region has 12 residues. The DNA of the CDR3 is TGTGCCAGCAGCTTTAGCGAATATGAGCAGTTCTTC. Translated: CASSFSEYEQFF.

V and J are TRBV29-1 and TRBJ2-3, with a possible D match to TRBD2 (5 bases). Germline values: CDR1 SQVTM, CDR2 ANQGSEA. CDR3 length: 13 residues. V lost 8 bases to trimming and J lost 4 bases, with 16 bases between them. CDR3 protein: CSLTEGPPDTQYF. CDR3 bases: TGCAGCCTGACCGAGGGCCCCCCAGATACGCAGTATTTT.

This chain joins TRBV30 and TRBJ1-1; TRBD1 might be the D (5 bases). Between the trimmed V and J ends, which lost 4 bases and 1 base, there was a span of 10 bases. This CDR3 contains 13 residues. Germline CDR1 reads GTSNPN; CDR2 reads SVGIG (reference sequence). The CDR3 loop is CAWTGLSNTEAFF. CDR3 in DNA: TGTGCCTGGACGGGACTCTCGAACACTGAAGCTTTCTTT.

This chain uses TRBV29-1 with TRBJ2-7; 8 nucleotides agree with TRBD1. The V and J ends lost 0 bases and 1 base, in that order; junction bases with no gene match: 8. CDR1 SQVTM and CDR2 ANQGSEA come from the germline V gene. The CDR3 consists of 16 residues. CDR3 coding DNA: TGCAGCGTTGAAGATCCCGGACAGGGATCGTCCTACGAGCAGTACTTC. The encoded protein is CSVEDPGQGSSYEQYF.

The chain links TRBV30 to TRBJ2-3; 13 nucleotides line up with TRBD2. The germline gives CDR1 GTSNPN, CDR2 SVGIG (reference sequence). This CDR3 has 15 residues. The V gene end was trimmed by 2 bases and the J gene end by 6 bases; junction bases not matched to a gene: 5. CDR3 protein: CAWSFTGLAGDTQYF. The CDR3, as DNA: TGTGCCTGGAGTTTTACGGGACTAGCGGGGGATACGCAGTATTTT.

V gene TRBV29-1 combines with J gene TRBJ2-5; TRBD2 might be the D (6 bases). Germline V gene data show CDR1 as SQVTM and CDR2 as ANQGSEA. The CDR3 runs to 14 residues. The ends were cut back, 4 bases at V and 5 bases at J, with 17 bases in the middle. As DNA, the CDR3 is TGCAGCGTTGGGGGGAGGCTGGTCGCGGAGACCCAGTACTTC. This gives the protein CSVGGRLVAETQYF.

This clone was found once. The DNA of the CDR3 is TGTGCCAGCAGCGATCGGGACAGGGGAGCGGAATACACTGAAGCTTTCTTT. Encoded protein: CASSDRDRGAEYTEAFF. The chain recombines TRBV5-4 with TRBJ1-1, with 10 bases aligning to TRBD1. The CDR3 runs to 17 residues. Germline V gives CDR1 SGHNT, CDR2 YYREEE (reference sequence). V gave up 4 bases and J gave up 3 bases; unmatched junction bases: 12. Using reference TRBV5-4 and TRBJ1-1 for the parts outside the CDR3, the full variable domain is ETGVTQSPTHLIKTRGQQVTLRCSSQSGHNTVSWYQQALGQGPQFIFQYYREEENGRGNFPPRFSGLQFPNYSSELNVNALELDDSALYLCASSDRDRGAEYTEAFFGQGTRLTVV.

This chain joins TRBV21-1 and TRBJ2-1; TRBD2 reflects the table's D call only, with no check against the DNA. TRBV21-1 is deemed a pseudogene. This CDR3 is 14 amino acids long. The CDR3 loop is CASSKKARNNEQFF. CDR3 nucleotide sequence: TGTGCCAGCAGCAAAAAGGCTAGGAACAATGAGCAGTTCTTC.

This sequence joins TRBV6-1 and TRBJ2-5; 8 bases agree with TRBD2. V was pared by 4 bases and J by 4 bases, with 14 bases of the junction left unmatched. The germline V gene has CDR1 MNHNS and CDR2 SASEGT. The CDR3 is 17 residues long. In nucleotides, the CDR3 is TGTGCCAGCAGTGGATCCTTCTCCTCGGGACTAGGAGAGACCCAGTACTTC. As protein: CASSGSFSSGLGETQYF.

V and J are TRBV18 and TRBJ2-7; D is tentatively TRBD1 or TRBD2 (5 bases each). Per germline, CDR1 KGHSH and CDR2 LQKENI. Trimming took 3 bases from V and 6 from J, leaving 21 bases between them. There are 16 residues in the CDR3. As DNA, the CDR3 is TGTGCCAGCTCACCGACCCTGGGACCAGGCCCGACCGAGCAGTACTTC. Translated, it gives CASSPTLGPGPTEQYF.

As for this clone: The identical CDR3 is also encoded by other nucleotide sequences in the sample. This chain uses TRBV18 with TRBJ2-7, with D perhaps being TRBD1 or TRBD2 (5 bases each). V was cut by 6 bases and J by 4 bases, with 13 bases left in between. CDR1 KGHSH and CDR2 LQKENI come from the germline V gene. This CDR3 contains 13 residues. CDR3 in amino acids: CASSPGTSYEQYF. CDR3 DNA sequence: TGTGCCAGCTCGCCAGGGACCTCTTACGAGCAGTACTTC.

V gene TRBV30 combines with J gene TRBJ2-6; D remains ambiguous. From germline, CDR1 is GTSNPN and CDR2 SVGIG (reference sequence). This CDR3 region has 11 residues. With 2 bases removed from V and 6 bases from J, the gap between germline ends came to 2 bases. The CDR3 is CAWSSANVLTF. CDR3 DNA sequence: TGTGCCTGGAGTTCGGCCAACGTCCTGACTTTC. Supplemented by reference TRBV30 and TRBJ2-6, the full variable domain reads SQTIHQWPATLVQPVGSPLSLECTVEGTSNPNLYWYRQAAGRGLQLLFYSVGIGQISSEVPQNLSASRPQDRQFILSSKKLLLSDSGFYLCAWSSANVLTFGAGSRLTVL.

This clone was counted only a few times. The chain employs TRBV7-2 and TRBJ1-1; TRBD1 agrees at 7 bases. The CDR3 loop spans 14 amino acids. The J segment lost 1 base and the V segment lost 4 bases, leaving 3 bases of the junction unmatched. Germline V gives CDR1 SGHTA, CDR2 FQGNSA. The CDR3: CASSSRTGNTEAFF. The CDR3 coding sequence is TGTGCCAGCAGCTCACGGACAGGGAACACTGAAGCTTTCTTT.

The table lists this clone with a few counts. This chain joins TRBV29-1 and TRBJ2-7; D not certain. In germline, CDR1 is SQVTM, CDR2 ANQGSEA. CDR3 length: 14 amino acids. The V and J ends lost 5 bases and 5 bases respectively, with 19 bases between them. CDR3 protein: CSVTKGKAHHEQYF. As DNA, the CDR3 is TGCAGCGTTACCAAAGGGAAGGCCCACCACGAGCAGTACTTC.

The CDR3 sequence is CAWNPTKNSNTGELFF. The CDR3 coding sequence is TGTGCCTGGAACCCGACAAAGAATTCGAACACCGGGGAGCTGTTTTTT. The chain joins TRBV30 to TRBJ2-2, with no clear D. Germline-derived CDR1 and CDR2 are GTSNPN and SVGIG (reference sequence). The V end was cut by 4 bases, the J end by 0 bases, with 15 bases between. The CDR3 consists of 16 residues.

The rearrangement joins TRBV29-1 to TRBJ2-7, with 8 bases matching TRBD1. The CDR3 has 13 residues. Germline assignment: CDR1 SQVTM and CDR2 ANQGSEA. With 5 bases clipped from V and 2 bases from J, the junction kept 5 bases outside the gene matches. The CDR3 sequence is CSVRGQDPYEQYF. Here the CDR3 DNA reads TGCAGCGTTAGGGGACAGGACCCCTACGAGCAGTACTTC.

This rearrangement joins TRBV30 to TRBJ2-7; 8 nucleotides align to TRBD2. CDR1 and CDR2 from the germline V gene are GTSNPN and SVGIG (reference sequence). V was pared by 4 bases and J by 0 bases, with 11 bases of the junction left unmatched. This CDR3 comprises 16 residues. CDR3 protein: CAWKLAGGLSSYEQYF. CDR3 DNA sequence: TGTGCCTGGAAGTTGGCGGGGGGACTGAGCTCCTACGAGCAGTACTTC.

V usage is TRBV7-2 and J usage is TRBJ2-4; D not certain. CDR1 and CDR2 (germline): SGHTA, FQGNSA. This CDR3 is built from 13 residues. Trimming pared 5 bases from V and 5 bases from J, leaving 10 bases between. DNA for the CDR3: TGTGCCAGCAGCGTTGCCCCCCAAAACATTCAGTACTTC. It codes for CASSVAPQNIQYF.